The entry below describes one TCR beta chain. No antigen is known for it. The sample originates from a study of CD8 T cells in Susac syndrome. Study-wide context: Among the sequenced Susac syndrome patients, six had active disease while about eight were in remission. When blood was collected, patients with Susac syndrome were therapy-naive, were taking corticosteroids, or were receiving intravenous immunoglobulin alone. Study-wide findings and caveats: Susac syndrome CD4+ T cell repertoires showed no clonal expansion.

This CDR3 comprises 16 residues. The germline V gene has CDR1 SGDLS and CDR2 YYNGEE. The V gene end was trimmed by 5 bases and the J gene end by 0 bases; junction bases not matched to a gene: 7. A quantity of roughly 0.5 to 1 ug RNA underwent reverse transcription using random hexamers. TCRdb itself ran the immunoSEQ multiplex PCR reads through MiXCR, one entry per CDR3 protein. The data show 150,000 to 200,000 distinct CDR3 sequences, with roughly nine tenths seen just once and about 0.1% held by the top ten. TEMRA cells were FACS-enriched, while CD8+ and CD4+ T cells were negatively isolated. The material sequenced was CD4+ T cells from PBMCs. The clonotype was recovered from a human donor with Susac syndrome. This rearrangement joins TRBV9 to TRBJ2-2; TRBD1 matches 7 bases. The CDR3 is CASRLGGQSNTGELFF. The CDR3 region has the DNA TGTGCCAGCAGACTAGGGGGACAGTCGAACACCGGGGAGCTGTTTTTT.